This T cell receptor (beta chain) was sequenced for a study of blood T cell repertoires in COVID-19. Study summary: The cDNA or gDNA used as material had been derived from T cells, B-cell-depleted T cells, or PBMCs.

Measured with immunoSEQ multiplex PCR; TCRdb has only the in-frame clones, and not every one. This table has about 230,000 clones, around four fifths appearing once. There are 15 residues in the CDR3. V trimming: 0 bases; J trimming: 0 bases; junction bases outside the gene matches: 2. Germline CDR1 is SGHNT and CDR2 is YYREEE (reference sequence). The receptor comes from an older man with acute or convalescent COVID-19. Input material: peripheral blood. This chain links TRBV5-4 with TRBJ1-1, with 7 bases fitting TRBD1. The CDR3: CASSLGGQMNTEAFF. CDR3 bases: TGTGCCAGCAGCTTGGGGGGACAGATGAACACTGAAGCTTTCTTT.